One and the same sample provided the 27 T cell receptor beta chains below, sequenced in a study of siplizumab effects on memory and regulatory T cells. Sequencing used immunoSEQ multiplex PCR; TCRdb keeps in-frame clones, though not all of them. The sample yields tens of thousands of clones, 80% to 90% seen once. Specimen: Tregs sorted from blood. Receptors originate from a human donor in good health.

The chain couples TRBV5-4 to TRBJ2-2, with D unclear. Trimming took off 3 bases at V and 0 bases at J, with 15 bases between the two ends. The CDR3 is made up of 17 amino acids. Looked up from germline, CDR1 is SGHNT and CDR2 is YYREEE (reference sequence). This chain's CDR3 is CASSWSRKVANTGELFF. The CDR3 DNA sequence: TGTGCCAGCAGCTGGAGCCGCAAGGTTGCGAACACCGGGGAGCTGTTTTTT.

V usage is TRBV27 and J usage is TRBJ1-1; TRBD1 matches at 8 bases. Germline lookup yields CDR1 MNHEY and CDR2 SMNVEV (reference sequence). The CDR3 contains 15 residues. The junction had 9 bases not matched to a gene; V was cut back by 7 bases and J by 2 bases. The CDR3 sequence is CASKGWGQANTEAFF. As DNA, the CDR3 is TGTGCCAGCAAGGGGTGGGGACAGGCCAACACTGAAGCTTTCTTT.

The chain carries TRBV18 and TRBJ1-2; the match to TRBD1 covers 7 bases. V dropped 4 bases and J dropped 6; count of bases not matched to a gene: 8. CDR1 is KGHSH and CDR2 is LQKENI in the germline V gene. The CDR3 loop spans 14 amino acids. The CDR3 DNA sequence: TGTGCCAGCTCACGGGGACAGAAGTGGGATGGCTACACCTTC. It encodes CASSRGQKWDGYTF.

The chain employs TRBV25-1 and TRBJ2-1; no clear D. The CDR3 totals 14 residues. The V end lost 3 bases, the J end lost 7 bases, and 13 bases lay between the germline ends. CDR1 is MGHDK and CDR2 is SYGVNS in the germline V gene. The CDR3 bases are TGTGCCAGCAGTGACCTGGGTACCCGGAATGAGCAGTTCTTC. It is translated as CASSDLGTRNEQFF.

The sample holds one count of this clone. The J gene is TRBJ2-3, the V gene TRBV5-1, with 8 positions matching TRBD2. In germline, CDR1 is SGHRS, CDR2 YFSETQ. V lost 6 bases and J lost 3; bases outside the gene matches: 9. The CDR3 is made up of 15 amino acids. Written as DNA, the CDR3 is TGCGCCAGCAACGTCAGACTAGCGACTACAGATACGCAGTATTTT. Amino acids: CASNVRLATTDTQYF.

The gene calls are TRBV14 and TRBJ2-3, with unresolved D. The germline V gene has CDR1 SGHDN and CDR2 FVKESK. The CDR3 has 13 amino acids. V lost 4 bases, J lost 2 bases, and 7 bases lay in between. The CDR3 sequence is CASSPRLTDTQYF. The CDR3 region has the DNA TGTGCCAGCAGCCCCCGTCTCACAGATACGCAGTATTTT.

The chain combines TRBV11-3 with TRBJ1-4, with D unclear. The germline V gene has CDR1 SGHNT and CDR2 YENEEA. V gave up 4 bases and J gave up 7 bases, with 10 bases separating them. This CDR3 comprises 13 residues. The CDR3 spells CASSSTGAEKLFF. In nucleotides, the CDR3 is TGTGCCAGCAGCTCCACCGGAGCTGAAAAACTGTTTTTT.

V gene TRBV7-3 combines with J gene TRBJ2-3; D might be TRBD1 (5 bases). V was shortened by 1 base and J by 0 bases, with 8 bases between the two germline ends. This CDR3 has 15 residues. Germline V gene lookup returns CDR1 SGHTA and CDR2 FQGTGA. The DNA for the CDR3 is TGTGCCAGCAGCTTAATGGGGCGGAGCACAGATACGCAGTATTTT. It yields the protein CASSLMGRSTDTQYF.

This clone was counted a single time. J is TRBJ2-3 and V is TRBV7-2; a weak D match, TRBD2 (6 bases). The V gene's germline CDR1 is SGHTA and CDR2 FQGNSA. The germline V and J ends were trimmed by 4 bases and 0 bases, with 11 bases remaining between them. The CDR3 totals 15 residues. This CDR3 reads CASSYSGYSTDTQYF. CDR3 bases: TGTGCCAGCAGCTACAGCGGGTACAGCACAGATACGCAGTATTTT.

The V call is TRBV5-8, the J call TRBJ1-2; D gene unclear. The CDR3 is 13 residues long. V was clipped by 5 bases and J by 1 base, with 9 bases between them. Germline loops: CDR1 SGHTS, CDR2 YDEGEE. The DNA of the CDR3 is TGTGCCAGCAGGCAGTATTTTAACTATGGCTACACCTTC. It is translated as CASRQYFNYGYTF.

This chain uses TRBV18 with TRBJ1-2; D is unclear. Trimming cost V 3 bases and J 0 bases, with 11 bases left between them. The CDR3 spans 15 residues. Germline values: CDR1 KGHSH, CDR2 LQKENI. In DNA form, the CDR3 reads TGTGCCAGCTCACCTAATGCGAAATCTAACTATGGCTACACCTTC. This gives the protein CASSPNAKSNYGYTF.

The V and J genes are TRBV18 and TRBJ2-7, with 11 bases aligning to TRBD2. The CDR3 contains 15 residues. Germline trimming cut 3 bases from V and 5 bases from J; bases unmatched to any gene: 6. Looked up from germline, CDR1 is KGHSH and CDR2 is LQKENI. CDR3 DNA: TGTGCCAGCTCACCGTTAGCGGGAGGGGGAAACGAGCAGTACTTC. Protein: CASSPLAGGGNEQYF.

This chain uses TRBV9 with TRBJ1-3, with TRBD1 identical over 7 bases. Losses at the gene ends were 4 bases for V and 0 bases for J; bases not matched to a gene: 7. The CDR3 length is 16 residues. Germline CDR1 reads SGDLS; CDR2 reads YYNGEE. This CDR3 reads CASSTLTGDSGNTIYF. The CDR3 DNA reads TGTGCCAGCAGCACCCTTACAGGGGACTCTGGAAACACCATATATTTT.

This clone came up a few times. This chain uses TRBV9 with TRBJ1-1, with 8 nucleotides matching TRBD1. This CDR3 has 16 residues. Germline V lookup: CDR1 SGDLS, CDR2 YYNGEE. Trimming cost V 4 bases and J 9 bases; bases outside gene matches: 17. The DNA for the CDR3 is TGTGCCAGCAGCCCTCAAGCGACAGGGGCTCGATTTAAAGCTTTCTTT. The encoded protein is CASSPQATGARFKAFF.

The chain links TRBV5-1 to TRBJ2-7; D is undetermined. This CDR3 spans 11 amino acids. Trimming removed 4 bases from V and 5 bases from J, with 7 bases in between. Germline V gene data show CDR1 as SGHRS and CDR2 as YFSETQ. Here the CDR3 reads CASSADNEQYF. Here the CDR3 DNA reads TGCGCCAGCAGCGCAGACAACGAGCAGTACTTC.

Written as DNA, the CDR3 is TGTGCCAGCTCACGACAGGAAAGCTCTGGAAACACCATATATTTT. Its translation: CASSRQESSGNTIYF. The chain links TRBV18 to TRBJ1-3; a possible D gene is TRBD1 (6 bases). Germline CDR1 KGHSH, CDR2 LQKENI. This CDR3 spans 15 amino acids. Trimming pared 4 bases from V and 0 bases from J, leaving 10 bases between. Looking up the rest from reference TRBV18 and TRBJ1-3 gives the full variable domain: NAGVMQNPRHLVRRRGQEARLRCSPMKGHSHVYWYRQLPEEGLKFMVYLQKENIIDESGMPKERFSAEFPKEGPSILRIQQVVRGDSAAYFCASSRQESSGNTIYFGEGSWLTVV.

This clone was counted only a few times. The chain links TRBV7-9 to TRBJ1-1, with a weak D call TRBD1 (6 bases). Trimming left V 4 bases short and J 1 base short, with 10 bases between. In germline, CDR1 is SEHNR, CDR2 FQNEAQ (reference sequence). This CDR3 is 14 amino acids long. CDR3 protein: CASSWRGANTEAFF. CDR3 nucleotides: TGTGCCAGCAGCTGGCGGGGGGCGAACACTGAAGCTTTCTTT.

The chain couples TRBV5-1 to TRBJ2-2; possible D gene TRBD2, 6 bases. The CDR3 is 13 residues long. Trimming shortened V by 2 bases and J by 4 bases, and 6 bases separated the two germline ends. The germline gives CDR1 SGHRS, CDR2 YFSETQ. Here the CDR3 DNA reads TGCGCCAGCAGCTTCGGGAGCACCGGGGAGCTGTTTTTT. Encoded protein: CASSFGSTGELFF.

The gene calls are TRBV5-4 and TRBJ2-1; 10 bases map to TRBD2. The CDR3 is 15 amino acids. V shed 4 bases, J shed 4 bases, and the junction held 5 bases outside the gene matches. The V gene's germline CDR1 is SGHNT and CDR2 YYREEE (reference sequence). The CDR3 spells CASSIGTSDYNEQFF. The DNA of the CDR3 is TGTGCCAGCAGCATCGGGACTAGCGATTACAATGAGCAGTTCTTC.

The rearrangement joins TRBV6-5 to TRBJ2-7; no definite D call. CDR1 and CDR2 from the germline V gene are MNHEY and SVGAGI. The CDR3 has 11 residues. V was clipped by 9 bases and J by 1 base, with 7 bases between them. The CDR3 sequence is CASSESYEQYF. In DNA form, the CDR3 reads TGTGCCAGTTCCGAGTCCTACGAGCAGTACTTC.

The CDR3 sequence is CASSPGQSDYQPQHF. As DNA, the CDR3 is TGCGCCAGCAGCCCGGGACAGAGCGATTATCAGCCCCAGCATTTT. J is TRBJ1-5 and V is TRBV5-1, with 7 bases lining up with TRBD1. Germline-derived CDR1 and CDR2 are SGHRS and YFSETQ. J was trimmed by 5 bases and V by 4 bases; bases with no gene match: 9. The CDR3 consists of 15 residues. The full variable domain, completed using reference TRBV5-1 and TRBJ1-5, is KAGVTQTPRYLIKTRGQQVTLSCSPISGHRSVSWYQQTPGQGLQFLFEYFSETQRNKGNFPGRFSGRQFSNSRSEMNVSTLELGDSALYLCASSPGQSDYQPQHFGDGTRLSIL.

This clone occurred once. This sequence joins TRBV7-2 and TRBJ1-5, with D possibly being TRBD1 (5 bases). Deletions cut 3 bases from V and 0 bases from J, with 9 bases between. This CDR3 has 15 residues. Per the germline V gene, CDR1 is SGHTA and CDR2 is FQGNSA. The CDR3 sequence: CASSFTTASNQPQHF. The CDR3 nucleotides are TGTGCCAGCAGCTTTACGACAGCTAGCAATCAGCCCCAGCATTTT.

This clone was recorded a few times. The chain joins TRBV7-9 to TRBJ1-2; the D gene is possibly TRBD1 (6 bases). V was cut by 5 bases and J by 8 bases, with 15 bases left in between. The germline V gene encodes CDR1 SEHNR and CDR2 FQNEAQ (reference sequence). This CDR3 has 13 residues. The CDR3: CASSPSSGAGYTF. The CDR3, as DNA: TGTGCCAGCAGCCCGAGTTCAGGGGCCGGCTACACCTTC.

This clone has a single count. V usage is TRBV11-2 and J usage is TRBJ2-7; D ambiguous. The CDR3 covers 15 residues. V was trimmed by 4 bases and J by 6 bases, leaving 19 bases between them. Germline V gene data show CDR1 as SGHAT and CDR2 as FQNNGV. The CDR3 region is CASSSLGRRGGEQYF. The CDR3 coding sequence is TGTGCCAGCAGCTCCCTAGGACGTCGAGGCGGCGAGCAGTACTTC.

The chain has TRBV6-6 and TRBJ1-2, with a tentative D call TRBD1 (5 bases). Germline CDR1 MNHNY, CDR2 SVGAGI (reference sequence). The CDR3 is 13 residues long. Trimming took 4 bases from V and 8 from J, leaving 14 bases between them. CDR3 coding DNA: TGTGCCAGCAGTTCGACAGCCCCTGCCGGCTACACCTTC. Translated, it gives CASSSTAPAGYTF.

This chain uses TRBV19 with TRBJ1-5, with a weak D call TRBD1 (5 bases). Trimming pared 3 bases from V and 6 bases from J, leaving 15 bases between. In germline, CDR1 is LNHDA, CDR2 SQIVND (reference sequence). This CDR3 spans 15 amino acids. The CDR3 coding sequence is TGTGCCAGTAGTATGAAAGGGGATTACGGTCAGCCCCAGCATTTT. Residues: CASSMKGDYGQPQHF.

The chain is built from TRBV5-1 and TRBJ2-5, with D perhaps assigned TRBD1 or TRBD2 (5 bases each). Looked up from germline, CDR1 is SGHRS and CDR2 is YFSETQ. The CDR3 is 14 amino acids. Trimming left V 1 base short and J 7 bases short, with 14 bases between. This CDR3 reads CASSLIATEGTQYF. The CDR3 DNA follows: TGCGCCAGCAGCTTGATTGCGACAGAGGGGACCCAGTACTTC.